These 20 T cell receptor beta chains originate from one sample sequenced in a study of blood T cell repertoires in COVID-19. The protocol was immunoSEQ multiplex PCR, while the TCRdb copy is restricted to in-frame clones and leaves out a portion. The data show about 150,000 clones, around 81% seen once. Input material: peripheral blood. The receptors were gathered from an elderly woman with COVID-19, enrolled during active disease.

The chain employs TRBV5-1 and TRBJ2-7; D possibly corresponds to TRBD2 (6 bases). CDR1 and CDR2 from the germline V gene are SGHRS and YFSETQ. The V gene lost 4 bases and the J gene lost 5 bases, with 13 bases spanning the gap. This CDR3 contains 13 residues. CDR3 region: CASSPGATDEQYF. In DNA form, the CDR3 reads TGCGCCAGCAGCCCGGGAGCAACGGACGAGCAGTACTTC.

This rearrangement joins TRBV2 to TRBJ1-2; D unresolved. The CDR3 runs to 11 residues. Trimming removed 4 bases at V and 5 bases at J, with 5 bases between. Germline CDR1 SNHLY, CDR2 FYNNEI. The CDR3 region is CASSAQYGYTF. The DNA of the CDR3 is TGTGCCAGCAGTGCTCAGTATGGCTACACCTTC. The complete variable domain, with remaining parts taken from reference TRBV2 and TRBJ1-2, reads EPEVTQTPSHQVTQMGQEVILRCVPISNHLYFYWYRQILGQKVEFLVSFYNNEISEKSEIFDDQFSVERPDGSNFTLKIRSTKLEDSAMYFCASSAQYGYTFGSGTRLTVV.

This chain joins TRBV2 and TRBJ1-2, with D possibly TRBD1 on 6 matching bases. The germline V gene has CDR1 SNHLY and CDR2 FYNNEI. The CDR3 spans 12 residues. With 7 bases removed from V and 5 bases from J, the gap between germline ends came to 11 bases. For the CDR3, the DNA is TGTGCCAGCAACAGGGAGCCTTATGGCTACACCTTC. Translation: CASNREPYGYTF.

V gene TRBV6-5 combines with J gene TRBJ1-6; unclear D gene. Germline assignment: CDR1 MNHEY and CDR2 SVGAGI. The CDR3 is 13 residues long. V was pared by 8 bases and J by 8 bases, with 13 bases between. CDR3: CASARLEDSPLHF. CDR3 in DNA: TGTGCCAGCGCCCGACTGGAGGATTCACCCCTCCACTTT.

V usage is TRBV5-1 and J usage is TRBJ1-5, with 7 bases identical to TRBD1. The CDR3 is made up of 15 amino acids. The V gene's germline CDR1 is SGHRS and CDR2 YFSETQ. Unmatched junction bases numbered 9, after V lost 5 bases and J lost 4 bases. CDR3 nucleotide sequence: TGCGCCAGCAGTAAAACACCAGGGGGTAATCAGCCCCAGCATTTT. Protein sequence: CASSKTPGGNQPQHF.

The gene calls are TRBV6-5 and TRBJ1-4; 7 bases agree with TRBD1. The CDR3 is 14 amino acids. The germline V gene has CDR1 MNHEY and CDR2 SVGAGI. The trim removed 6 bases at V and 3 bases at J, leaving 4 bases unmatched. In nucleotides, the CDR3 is TGTGCCAGCAGGCTTGGGACAGCTAATGAAAAACTGTTTTTT. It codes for CASRLGTANEKLFF.

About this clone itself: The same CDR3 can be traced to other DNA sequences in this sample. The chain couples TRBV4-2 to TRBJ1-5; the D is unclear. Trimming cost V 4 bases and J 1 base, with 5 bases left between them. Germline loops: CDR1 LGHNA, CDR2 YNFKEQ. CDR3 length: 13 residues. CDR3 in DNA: TGTGCCAGCAGCCCTAGCAGCAATCAGCCCCAGCATTTT. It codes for CASSPSSNQPQHF.

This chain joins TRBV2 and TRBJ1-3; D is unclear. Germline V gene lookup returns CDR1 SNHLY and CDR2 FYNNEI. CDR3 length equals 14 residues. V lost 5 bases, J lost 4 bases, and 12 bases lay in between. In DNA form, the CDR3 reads TGTGCCAGCAGTCTGGGCGGGGTAGGAAACACCATATATTTT. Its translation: CASSLGGVGNTIYF.

The CDR3 spells CATSRDPRQSNQPQHF. The CDR3, as DNA: TGTGCCACCAGCAGAGATCCGCGACAGAGCAATCAGCCCCAGCATTTT. The V gene is TRBV15, the J gene TRBJ1-5; tentative D call: TRBD1 (5 bases). This CDR3 comprises 16 residues. Germline CDR1 LNHNV, CDR2 YYDKDF (reference sequence). Trimming removed 0 bases at V and 1 base at J, with 10 bases between.

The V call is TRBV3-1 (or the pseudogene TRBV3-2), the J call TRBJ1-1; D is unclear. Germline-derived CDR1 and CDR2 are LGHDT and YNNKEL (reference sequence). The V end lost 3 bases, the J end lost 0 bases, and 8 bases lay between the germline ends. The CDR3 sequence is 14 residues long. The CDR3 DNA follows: TGTGCCAGCAGCCAGGCAGTCGTGAACACTGAAGCTTTCTTT. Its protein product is CASSQAVVNTEAFF.

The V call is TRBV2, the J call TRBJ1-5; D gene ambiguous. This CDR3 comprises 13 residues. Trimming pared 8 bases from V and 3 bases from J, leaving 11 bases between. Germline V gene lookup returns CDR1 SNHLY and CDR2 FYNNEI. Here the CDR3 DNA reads TGTGCCAGCTCAGGTCGTTACAATCAGCCCCAGCATTTT. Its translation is CASSGRYNQPQHF.

The CDR3 region is CASSTTGRAGELFF. Here the CDR3 DNA reads TGTGCCAGTAGTACTACGGGGAGGGCCGGGGAGCTGTTTTTT. The genes are TRBV19 and TRBJ2-2, with TRBD2 matching over 7 bases. V dropped 4 bases and J dropped 6; count of bases not matched to a gene: 5. Germline assignment: CDR1 LNHDA and CDR2 SQIVND (reference sequence). The CDR3 loop spans 14 amino acids.

This CDR3 reads CAKNNPKSSYGYTF. In DNA form, the CDR3 reads TGTGCCAAGAACAACCCAAAAAGTTCCTATGGCTACACCTTC. The V call is TRBV2, the J call TRBJ1-2, with unresolved D. Trimming took 10 bases from V and 4 from J, leaving 19 bases between them. The germline gives CDR1 SNHLY, CDR2 FYNNEI. The CDR3 sequence is 14 residues long.

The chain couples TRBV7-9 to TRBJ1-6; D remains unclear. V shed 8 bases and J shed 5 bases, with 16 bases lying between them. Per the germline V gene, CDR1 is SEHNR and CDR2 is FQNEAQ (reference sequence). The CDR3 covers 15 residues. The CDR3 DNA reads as TGTGCCAGCGGTCTAGGTGTTTCTGATAATTCACCCCTCCACTTT. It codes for CASGLGVSDNSPLHF. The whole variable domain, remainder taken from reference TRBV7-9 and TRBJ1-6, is DTGVSQNPRHKITKRGQNVTFRCDPISEHNRLYWYRQTLGQGPEFLTYFQNEAQLEKSRLLSDRFSAERPKGSFSTLEIQRTEQGDSAMYLCASGLGVSDNSPLHFGNGTRLTVT.

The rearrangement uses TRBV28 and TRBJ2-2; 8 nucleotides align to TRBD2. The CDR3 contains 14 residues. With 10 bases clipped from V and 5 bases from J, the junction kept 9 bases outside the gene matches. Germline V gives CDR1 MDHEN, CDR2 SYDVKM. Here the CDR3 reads CATRGTRRTGELFF. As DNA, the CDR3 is TGTGCCACCCGAGGGACTAGACGGACCGGGGAGCTGTTTTTT. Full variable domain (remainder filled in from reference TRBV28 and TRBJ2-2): DVKVTQSSRYLVKRTGEKVFLECVQDMDHENMFWYRQDPGLGLRLIYFSYDVKMKEKGDIPEGYSVSREKKERFSLILESASTNQTSMYLCATRGTRRTGELFFGEGSRLTVL.

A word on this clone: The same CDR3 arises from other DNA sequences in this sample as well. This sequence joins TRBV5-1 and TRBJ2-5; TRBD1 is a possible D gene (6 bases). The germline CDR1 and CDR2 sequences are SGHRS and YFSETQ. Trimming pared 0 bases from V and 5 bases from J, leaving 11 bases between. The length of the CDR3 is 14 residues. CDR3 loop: CASSLGGLRETQYF. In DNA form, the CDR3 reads TGCGCCAGCAGCTTGGGGGGGCTCCGGGAGACCCAGTACTTC.

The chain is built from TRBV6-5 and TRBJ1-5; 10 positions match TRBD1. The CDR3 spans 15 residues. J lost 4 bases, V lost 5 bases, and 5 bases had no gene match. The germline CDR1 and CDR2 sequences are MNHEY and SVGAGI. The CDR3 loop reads CASSRDRGGNQPQHF. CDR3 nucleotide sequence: TGTGCCAGCAGTCGGGACAGGGGAGGAAATCAGCCCCAGCATTTT.

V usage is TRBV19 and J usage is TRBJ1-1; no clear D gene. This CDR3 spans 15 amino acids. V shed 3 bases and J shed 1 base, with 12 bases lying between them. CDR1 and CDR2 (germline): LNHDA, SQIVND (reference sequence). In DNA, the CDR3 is TGTGCCAGTAGTATGTACAGTACTTCGAACACTGAAGCTTTCTTT. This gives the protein CASSMYSTSNTEAFF.

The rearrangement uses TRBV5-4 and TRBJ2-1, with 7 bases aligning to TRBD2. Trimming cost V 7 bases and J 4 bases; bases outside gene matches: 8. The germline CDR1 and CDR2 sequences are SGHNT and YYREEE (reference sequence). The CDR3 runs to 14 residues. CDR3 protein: CASGREGQYNEQFF. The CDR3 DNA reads TGTGCCAGCGGGAGGGAGGGCCAATACAATGAGCAGTTCTTC.

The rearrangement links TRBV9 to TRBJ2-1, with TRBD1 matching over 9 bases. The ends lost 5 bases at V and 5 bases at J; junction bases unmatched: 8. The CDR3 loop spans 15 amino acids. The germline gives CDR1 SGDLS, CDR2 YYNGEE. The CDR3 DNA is TGTGCCAGCAGTCCAGGGGACAGGGTGGACAATGAGCAGTTCTTC. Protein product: CASSPGDRVDNEQFF.